The present T cell receptor beta chain was sequenced within a study of radiation and T cells in renal cell carcinoma. Documented time point: baseline pretreatment blood. As to treatment: 15 Gy SBRT to primary tumor, nephrectomy 4 weeks later. CDR3 length equals 11 residues. Germline V gene lookup returns CDR1 SGHDT and CDR2 YYEEEE. Comment on this clone: Its ends do not fully match the called genes, so a read error is possible.

Measured with immunoSEQ multiplex PCR; TCRdb has only the in-frame clones, and not every one. The sample consists of nearly 50,000 clones, roughly 80% of them appearing once. V and J are TRBV5-6 and TRBJ2-4; D gene unclear. The receptor's source is a woman in her 70s with renal cell carcinoma. The sequenced sample was blood, obtained from a patient whose treatment included radiotherapy and nephrectomy. This CDR3 is CASSFGRLIRF. As DNA, the CDR3 is TGTGCCAGCAGCTTCGGACGGCTCATTAGATTC.